The next 7 T cell receptor beta chains were all read from a single sample in a study of blood T cell repertoires in COVID-19. The repertoire was sequenced with immunoSEQ multiplex PCR; TCRdb's copy has only in-frame clones and lacks some. In the table there are 84,000 or so clones, about 80% of which are singletons. The sequenced sample consisted of peripheral blood. These receptors all stem from a woman aged 80 or older with acute or convalescent COVID-19.

In its sample, this clone was seen a few times. The V gene is TRBV18, the J gene TRBJ2-5; 7 bases line up with TRBD1. The CDR3 has 16 residues. The V segment lost 3 bases and the J segment 5 bases; nucleotides outside the gene matches: 12. The germline V gene encodes CDR1 KGHSH and CDR2 LQKENI. This CDR3 reads CASSPPERGLGETQYF. CDR3 in DNA: TGTGCCAGCTCACCCCCAGAAAGGGGGCTTGGGGAGACCCAGTACTTC.

The V and J genes are TRBV7-2 and TRBJ1-6; D is possibly TRBD1 (6 bases). The germline CDR1 and CDR2 sequences are SGHTA and FQGNSA. The CDR3 spans 15 residues. Trimming cost V 1 base and J 7 bases, with 11 bases left between them. CDR3 bases: TGTGCCAGCAGCTTAGGGACAGCGTTAAATTCACCCCTCCACTTT. This codes for CASSLGTALNSPLHF. Full variable domain (missing parts from reference TRBV7-2 and TRBJ1-6): GAGVSQSPSNKVTEKGKDVELRCDPISGHTALYWYRQSLGQGLEFLIYFQGNSAPDKSGLPSDRFSAERTGGSVSTLTIQRTQQEDSAVYLCASSLGTALNSPLHFGNGTRLTVT.

This rearrangement joins TRBV6-5 to TRBJ1-1, with TRBD1 as a possible D gene (5 bases). CDR1 MNHEY and CDR2 SVGAGI come from the germline V gene. This CDR3 is built from 15 residues. V dropped 1 base and J dropped 5 bases, with 14 bases sitting between them. CDR3 residues: CASSYYGGLGTEAFF. The CDR3 nucleotides are TGTGCCAGCAGTTACTACGGGGGTCTGGGGACTGAAGCTTTCTTT.

The chain carries TRBV18 and TRBJ2-6, with D hard to call. V was pared by 3 bases and J by 0 bases, with 9 bases between. The germline V gene encodes CDR1 KGHSH and CDR2 LQKENI. This CDR3 is built from 16 residues. In nucleotides, the CDR3 is TGTGCCAGCTCACCTTTGGGCCGCTCTGGGGCCAACGTCCTGACTTTC. It translates to CASSPLGRSGANVLTF.

The chain carries TRBV18 and TRBJ1-5, with 9 bases matching TRBD1. CDR3 length: 18 residues. The germline V gene has CDR1 KGHSH and CDR2 LQKENI. Trimming cost V 1 base and J 1 base; bases outside gene matches: 8. The CDR3 sequence: CASSPLGTGLKSNQPQHF. CDR3 nucleotides: TGTGCCAGCTCACCACTGGGGACAGGGCTGAAGAGCAATCAGCCCCAGCATTTT.

The chain has TRBV18 and TRBJ2-3; 8 bases are a match to TRBD2. The CDR3 runs to 18 residues. Trimming at V came to 0 bases and at J to 1 base, leaving 9 bases not matched to a gene. Germline V gene lookup returns CDR1 KGHSH and CDR2 LQKENI. CDR3 DNA sequence: TGTGCCAGCTCACCACCGGGTGGGCGGGGGGCTCGCACAGATACGCAGTATTTT. It is translated as CASSPPGGRGARTDTQYF.

The gene calls are TRBV12-3 or TRBV12-4 and TRBJ1-2; a possible D gene is TRBD1 (6 bases). CDR3 size: 12 residues. The germline V and J ends were trimmed by 2 bases and 12 bases, with 13 bases remaining between them. The CDR3 DNA reads TGTGCCAGCAGTTTACTGGGGGCGCAGCACACCTTC. Translation gives CASSLLGAQHTF.